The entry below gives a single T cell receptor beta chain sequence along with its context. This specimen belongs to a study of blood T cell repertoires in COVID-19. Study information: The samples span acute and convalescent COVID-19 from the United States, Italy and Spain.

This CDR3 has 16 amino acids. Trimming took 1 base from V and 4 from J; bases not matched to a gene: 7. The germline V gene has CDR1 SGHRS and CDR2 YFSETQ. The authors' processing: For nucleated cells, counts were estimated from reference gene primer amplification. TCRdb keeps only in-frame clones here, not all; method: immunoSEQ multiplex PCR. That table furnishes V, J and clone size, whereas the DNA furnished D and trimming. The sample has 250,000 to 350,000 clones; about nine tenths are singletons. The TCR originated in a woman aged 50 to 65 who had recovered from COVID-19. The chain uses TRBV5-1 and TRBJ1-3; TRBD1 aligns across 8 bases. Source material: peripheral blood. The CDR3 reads CASSLRQGISGNTIYF. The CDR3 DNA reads TGCGCCAGCAGCTTGCGACAGGGGATTTCCGGAAACACCATATATTTT.